A selection of T cell receptor beta chains follows, all from one sample in a study of regulatory T cells in long-lasting Graves disease. One entry per CDR3 protein, called by TCRdb with MiXCR from the multiplex PCR reads. The profile covers 310,000 or so distinct CDR3 sequences, with approximately 20% appearing a single time and just over 55% taken by the ten largest. Sequencing used peripheral blood mononuclear cells (PBMCs), obtained when the disease was refractory, from a patient treated with antithyroid drugs. The receptor source for this set is a female donor with Graves disease. The CDR3 runs from the conserved cysteine through the conserved F or W. The order of the fields is V gene, J gene, D gene, clone size, CDR3 protein, CDR3 DNA. D genes are given only for firm matches. Part of the rows lack a size; the others show once, few, many or a class for expanded clones.

TRBV6-2/TRBV6-3	TRBJ2-7	TRBD1	few	CASSYRTGLEQYF	TGTGCCAGCAGCTATCGGACAGGGCTCGAGCAGTACTTC
TRBV2	TRBJ1-5	NA	many	CASRGGGTRYSNQPQHF	TGTGCCAGCAGGGGAGGGGGGACCCGCTATAGCAATCAGCCCCAGCATTTT
TRBV19	TRBJ2-2	TRBD1	many	CASRDRGLAGELFF	TGTGCCAGCCGGGACAGGGGGCTGGCCGGGGAGCTGTTTTTT
TRBV7-9	TRBJ2-1	NA	NA	CASSLGEAYNEQFF	TGTGCCAGCAGCTTAGGTGAGGCCTACAATGAGCAGTTCTTC
TRBV7-9	TRBJ1-1	TRBD1	few	CASSLVPRDRGAFF	TGTGCCAGCAGCTTAGTCCCCCGGGACAGGGGAGCTTTCTTT
TRBV20-1	TRBJ2-7	NA	NA	CSARFWAFGANEQYF	TGCAGTGCTAGATTTTGGGCCTTCGGGGCGAACGAGCAGTACTTC
TRBV20-1	TRBJ2-7	NA	few	CSAEVAYEQYF	TGCAGTGCCGAAGTAGCGTACGAGCAGTACTTC
TRBV13	TRBJ2-7	TRBD2	many	CASSLGALAGSYEQYF	TGTGCCAGCAGCTTAGGCGCCCTAGCGGGTTCCTACGAGCAGTACTTC
TRBV7-9	TRBJ2-5	NA	NA	CASSFLQRGETQYF	TGTGCCAGCAGCTTTCTCCAGCGAGGAGAGACCCAGTACTTC
TRBV20-1	TRBJ2-7	TRBD2	NA	CSASFSGSRQTYEQYF	TGCAGTGCTAGTTTTAGCGGGAGCCGTCAGACCTACGAGCAGTACTTC
TRBV5-6	TRBJ2-5	NA	NA	CASSLEKTQYF	TGTGCCAGCAGCTTGGAGAAGACCCAGTACTTC
TRBV3-2	TRBJ1-3	NA	few	CASPLRQGGNTIYF	TGTGCCAGCCCCCTTCGACAGGGCGGAAACACCATATATTTT
TRBV20-1	TRBJ1-1	NA	many	CSARDHRTNTEAFF	TGCAGTGCTAGAGATCATAGAACGAACACTGAAGCTTTCTTT
TRBV6-2/TRBV6-3	TRBJ2-7	NA	many	CASSYSIGDSRFGEQYF	TGTGCCAGCAGTTACTCGATCGGTGACTCCCGTTTTGGTGAGCAGTACTTC
TRBV28	TRBJ2-7	TRBD2	many	CASSVVTSGRSEQYF	TGTGCCAGCTCCGTCGTAACTAGCGGGAGGAGCGAGCAGTACTTC